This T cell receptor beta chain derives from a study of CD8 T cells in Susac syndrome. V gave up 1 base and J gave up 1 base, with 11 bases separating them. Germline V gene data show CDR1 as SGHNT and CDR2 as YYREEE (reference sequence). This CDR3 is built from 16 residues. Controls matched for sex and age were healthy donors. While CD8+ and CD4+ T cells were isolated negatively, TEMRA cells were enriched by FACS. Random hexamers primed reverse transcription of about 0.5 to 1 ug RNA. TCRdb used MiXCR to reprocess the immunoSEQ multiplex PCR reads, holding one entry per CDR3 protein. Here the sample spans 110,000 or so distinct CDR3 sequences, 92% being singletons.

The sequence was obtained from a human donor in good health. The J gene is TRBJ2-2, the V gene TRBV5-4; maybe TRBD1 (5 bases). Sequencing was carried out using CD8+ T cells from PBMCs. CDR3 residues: CASSLLQGRNTGELFF. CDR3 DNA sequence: TGTGCCAGCAGCTTGCTGCAGGGCCGGAACACCGGGGAGCTGTTTTTT.